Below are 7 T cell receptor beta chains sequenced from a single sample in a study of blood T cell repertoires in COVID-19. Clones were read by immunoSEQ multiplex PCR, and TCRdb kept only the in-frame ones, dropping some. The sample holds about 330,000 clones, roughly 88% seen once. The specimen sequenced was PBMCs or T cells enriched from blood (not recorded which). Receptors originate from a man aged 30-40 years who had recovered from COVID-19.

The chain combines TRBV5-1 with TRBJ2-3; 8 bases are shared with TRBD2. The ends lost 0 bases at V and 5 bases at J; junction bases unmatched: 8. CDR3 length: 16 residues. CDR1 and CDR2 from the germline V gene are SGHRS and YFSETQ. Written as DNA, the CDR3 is TGCGCCAGCAGCTTGGAGCCGGGGGGGCAGAGAGATACGCAGTATTTT. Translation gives CASSLEPGGQRDTQYF.

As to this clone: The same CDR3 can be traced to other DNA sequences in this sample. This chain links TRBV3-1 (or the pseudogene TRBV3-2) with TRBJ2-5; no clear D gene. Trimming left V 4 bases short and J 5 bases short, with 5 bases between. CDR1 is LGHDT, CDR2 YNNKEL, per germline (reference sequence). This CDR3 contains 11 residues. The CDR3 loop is CASSLRETQYF. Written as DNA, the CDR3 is TGTGCCAGCAGCCTTCGGGAGACCCAGTACTTC.

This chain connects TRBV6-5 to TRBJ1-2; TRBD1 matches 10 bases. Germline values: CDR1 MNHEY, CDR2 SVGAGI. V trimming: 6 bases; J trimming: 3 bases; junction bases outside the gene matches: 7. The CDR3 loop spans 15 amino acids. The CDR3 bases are TGTGCCAGCAGGCGACGACAGGGGGCGGACTATGGCTACACCTTC. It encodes CASRRRQGADYGYTF.

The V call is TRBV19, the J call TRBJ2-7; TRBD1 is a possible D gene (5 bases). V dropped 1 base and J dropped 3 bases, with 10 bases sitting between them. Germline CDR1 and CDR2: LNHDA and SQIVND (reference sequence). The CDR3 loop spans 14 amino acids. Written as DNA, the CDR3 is TGTGCCAGTAGTATAGCGGCAGGGCTCTACGAGCAGTACTTC. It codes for CASSIAAGLYEQYF.

CDR3 residues: CASSIAAGPNNEQFF. The CDR3 coding sequence is TGTGCCAGCAGTATTGCCGCGGGACCCAACAATGAGCAGTTCTTC. V and J are TRBV6-4 and TRBJ2-1, with a weak D call TRBD2 (6 bases). Trimming left V 5 bases short and J 5 bases short, with 16 bases between. CDR1 is MRHNA, CDR2 SNTAGT, per germline. CDR3 length: 15 amino acids.

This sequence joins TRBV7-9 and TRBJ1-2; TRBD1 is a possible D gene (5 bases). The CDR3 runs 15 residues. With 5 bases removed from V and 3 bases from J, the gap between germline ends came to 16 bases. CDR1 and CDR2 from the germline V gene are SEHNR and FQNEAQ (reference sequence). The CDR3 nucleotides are TGTGCCAGCAGCACCACGACGGTAGGGGACTATGGCTACACCTTC. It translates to CASSTTTVGDYGYTF.

CDR3 loop: CASSLSVDYGYTF. The CDR3 nucleotides are TGTGCCAGCAGCTTGAGCGTAGACTATGGCTACACCTTC. The chain links TRBV5-5 to TRBJ1-2, with no clear D. CDR1 and CDR2 from the germline V gene are SGHKS and YYEKEE (reference sequence). The CDR3 contains 13 residues. The germline V and J ends were trimmed by 1 base and 3 bases, with 7 bases remaining between them.